This is a list of T cell receptor beta chains from one sample in a study of T cells in Graves' hyperthyroidism and ophthalmopathy. TCRdb ran MiXCR on the multiplex PCR reads and lists one entry per CDR3 protein. Of around 600,000 distinct CDR3 sequences in the sample, 12% to 15% are singletons; the top ten hold about 7%. The sequenced sample consisted of blood. The receptors derive from a woman aged 18-35 years with Graves' ophthalmopathy. The CDR3 runs from the conserved cysteine through the conserved F or W. The D gene is left open where the match is weak. Only some rows state a clone size, as once, few, many or a class for expanded clones.

j_call	clone_size	v_call	d_call	cdr3_aa	cdr3_nt
TRBJ2-7	many	TRBV7-9	TRBD2	CASTLAGSFHEQYF	TGTGCCAGCACCCTAGCGGGGTCCTTCCACGAGCAGTACTTC
TRBJ1-2	many	TRBV2	NA	CASSVTRQESNYGYTF	TGTGCCAGCAGTGTGACCCGGCAGGAGTCTAACTATGGCTACACCTTC
TRBJ2-7	NA	TRBV9	NA	CASSVGPAQGGGQGRNEQYF	TGTGCCAGCAGCGTAGGACCTGCCCAGGGGGGGGGCCAGGGGCGAAACGAGCAGTACTTC
TRBJ2-5	many	TRBV28	NA	CASTLDGSQETQYF	TGTGCCAGCACCCTTGACGGCTCCCAAGAGACCCAGTACTTC
TRBJ2-7	many	TRBV30	TRBD2	CAWRPGGYPPYVQYF	TGTGCCTGGAGACCCGGGGGGTACCCACCGTATGTGCAGTACTTC
TRBJ2-7	many	TRBV5-5	NA	CASSTWGHEQYF	TGTGCCAGCAGCACTTGGGGTCACGAGCAGTACTTC
TRBJ1-1	many	TRBV12-3/TRBV12-4	NA	CASTEVWGTEAFF	TGTGCCAGCACCGAGGTTTGGGGTACTGAAGCTTTCTTT
TRBJ1-4	few	TRBV14	NA	CASSPVSVTKLFF	TGTGCCAGCAGCCCCGTTTCCGTCACAAAACTGTTTTTT
TRBJ2-5	NA	TRBV5-1	NA	CASKGSEETQYF	TGCGCCAGCAAAGGGAGTGAAGAGACCCAGTACTTC
TRBJ2-3	few	TRBV24-1	NA	CATSQRGASGTTDTQYF	TGTGCCACCAGTCAGCGAGGGGCCTCCGGGACCACAGATACGCAGTATTTT
TRBJ2-3	many	TRBV27	TRBD2	CASSQLAGDTDTQYF	TGTGCCAGCAGCCAATTAGCGGGAGACACAGATACGCAGTATTTT
TRBJ2-1	few	TRBV18	TRBD1	CASSVEQGVGGAEQFF	TGTGCCAGCTCCGTTGAACAGGGGGTAGGAGGTGCTGAGCAGTTCTTC
TRBJ2-7	many	TRBV6-1	NA	CANSETWDTLELYF	TGTGCCAACAGTGAAACCTGGGACACCCTCGAGCTGTACTTC
TRBJ1-3	few	TRBV6-1	TRBD1	CASSFQQGVTGNTIYF	TGTGCCAGCAGTTTCCAACAGGGGGTTACTGGAAACACCATATATTTT
TRBJ1-2	NA	TRBV29-1	NA	CSVDGPVDYGYTF	TGCAGCGTTGATGGCCCGGTCGACTATGGCTACACCTTC
TRBJ2-7	many	TRBV7-2	TRBD2	CASSRQGLAGTEQYF	TGTGCCAGCAGCAGACAGGGACTAGCGGGTACCGAGCAGTACTTC
TRBJ2-7	many	TRBV11-3	TRBD1	CASSLGDRATYEQYF	TGTGCCAGCAGCTTGGGGGACAGGGCCACCTACGAGCAGTACTTC
TRBJ1-1	NA	TRBV19	NA	CASSIGPGNMNTEAFF	TGTGCCAGTAGTATAGGGCCAGGGAATATGAACACTGAAGCTTTCTTT
TRBJ2-1	few	TRBV9	NA	CASSGRTTTTYNEQFF	TGTGCCAGCTCGGGCCGCACGACTACCACCTACAATGAGCAGTTCTTC
TRBJ2-1	NA	TRBV25-1	NA	CASSDGPISAPYEEQFF	TGTGCCAGCAGTGATGGGCCCATCAGCGCCCCCTATGAAGAGCAGTTCTTC
TRBJ2-6	NA	TRBV30	NA	CAWSVPDARSGANVLTF	TGTGCCTGGAGTGTACCGGATGCCCGCTCTGGGGCCAACGTCCTGACTTTC
TRBJ2-2	few	TRBV6-1	TRBD1	CASTTGTGTTGELFF	TGTGCCAGCACAACCGGGACAGGGACCACCGGGGAGCTGTTTTTT
TRBJ1-1	NA	TRBV3-1	NA	CASSKVLVSGTEAFF	TGTGCCAGCAGCAAAGTCCTGGTCTCGGGCACTGAAGCTTTCTTT